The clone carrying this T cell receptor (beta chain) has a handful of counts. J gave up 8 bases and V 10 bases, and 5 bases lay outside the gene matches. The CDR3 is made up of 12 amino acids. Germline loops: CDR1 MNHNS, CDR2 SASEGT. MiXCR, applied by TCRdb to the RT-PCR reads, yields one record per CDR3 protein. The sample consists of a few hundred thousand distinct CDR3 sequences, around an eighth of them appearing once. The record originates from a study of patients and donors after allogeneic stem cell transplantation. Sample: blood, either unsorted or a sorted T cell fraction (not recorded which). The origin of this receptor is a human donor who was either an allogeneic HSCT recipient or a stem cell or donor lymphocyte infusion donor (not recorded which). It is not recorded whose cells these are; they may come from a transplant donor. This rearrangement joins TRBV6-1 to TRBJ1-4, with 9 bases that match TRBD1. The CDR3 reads CATRTGVEKLFF. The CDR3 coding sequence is TGTGCCACCAGGACAGGGGTGGAAAAACTGTTTTTT.